What follows are 11 T cell receptor beta chains derived from one specimen sequenced in a study of blood T cell repertoires in COVID-19. Here immunoSEQ multiplex PCR was the method, and the copy in TCRdb shows in-frame clones only, minus some. Of roughly 250,000 clones detected, more than 80% appear once; the ten largest clones hold 3.7%. Sample: peripheral blood. These receptors were collected from a woman in her 40s with acute or convalescent COVID-19.

The CDR3: CASSPQDRANYGYTF. The CDR3 DNA is TGTGCCAGCAGCCCCCAGGACAGAGCTAACTATGGCTACACCTTC. The genes are TRBV9 and TRBJ1-2, with D possibly matching TRBD1 (6 bases). The germline CDR1 and CDR2 sequences are SGDLS and YYNGEE. V lost 4 bases, J lost 0 bases, and 13 bases lay in between. This CDR3 region has 15 residues.

V usage is TRBV18 and J usage is TRBJ1-4; perhaps TRBD1 as D (5 bases). This CDR3 is 15 amino acids long. V was cut by 6 bases and J by 6 bases, with 17 bases left in between. CDR1 is KGHSH, CDR2 LQKENI, per germline. The CDR3 coding sequence is TGTGCCAGCTCCGTGGGACTCTCTCGGGATGAAAAACTGTTTTTT. Translating it yields CASSVGLSRDEKLFF. The complete variable domain, with remaining parts taken from reference TRBV18 and TRBJ1-4, reads NAGVMQNPRHLVRRRGQEARLRCSPMKGHSHVYWYRQLPEEGLKFMVYLQKENIIDESGMPKERFSAEFPKEGPSILRIQQVVRGDSAAYFCASSVGLSRDEKLFFGSGTQLSVL.

This chain uses TRBV4-1 with TRBJ1-6; TRBD1 might be the D (6 bases). V was trimmed by 1 base and J by 7 bases, leaving 14 bases between them. The V gene's germline CDR1 is MGHRA and CDR2 YSYEKL. This CDR3 has 16 residues. DNA of the CDR3: TGCGCCAGCAGCCAAGTAACTGACAGGAGCAATTCACCCCTCCACTTT. Protein: CASSQVTDRSNSPLHF.

Here the CDR3 DNA reads TGTGCCAGCAGGTCCGGACAGAGCCAAGAGACCCAGTACTTC. It codes for CASRSGQSQETQYF. The rearrangement uses TRBV6-5 and TRBJ2-5; D may be TRBD1 (6 bases). Germline CDR1 MNHEY, CDR2 SVGAGI. The CDR3 is made up of 14 amino acids. The germline V and J ends were trimmed by 6 bases and 1 base, with 12 bases remaining between them.

This chain links TRBV29-1 with TRBJ1-2; D call uncertain. CDR1 and CDR2 from the germline V gene are SQVTM and ANQGSEA. Trimming shortened V by 3 bases and J by 0 bases, and 11 bases separated the two germline ends. The CDR3 sequence is 14 residues long. DNA of the CDR3: TGCAGCGTTGAGTATCTGGGCGCTAACTATGGCTACACCTTC. Translation gives CSVEYLGANYGYTF.

J is TRBJ1-2 and V is TRBV6-5; D perhaps matches TRBD1 (5 bases). There are 15 residues in the CDR3. V shed 5 bases and J shed 0 bases, with 13 bases lying between them. CDR1 is MNHEY, CDR2 SVGAGI, per germline. In DNA, the CDR3 is TGTGCCAGCAGTATGACAGCATATGCTAACTATGGCTACACCTTC. This gives the protein CASSMTAYANYGYTF.

The gene calls are TRBV2 and TRBJ1-3; D is undetermined. This CDR3 has 11 residues. The germline V gene has CDR1 SNHLY and CDR2 FYNNEI. V was shortened by 7 bases and J by 2 bases, with 3 bases between the two germline ends. CDR3 nucleotide sequence: TGTGCCAGCACGGCTGGAAACACCATATATTTT. It translates to CASTAGNTIYF.

The chain employs TRBV30 and TRBJ1-1; D might be TRBD1 (6 bases). In germline, CDR1 is GTSNPN, CDR2 SVGIG (reference sequence). The ends were cut back, 2 bases at V and 2 bases at J, with 9 bases in the middle. CDR3 size: 13 residues. This CDR3 reads CAWSLTGNTEAFF. CDR3 bases: TGTGCCTGGAGTTTGACAGGCAACACTGAAGCTTTCTTT. The full variable domain, completed using reference TRBV30 and TRBJ1-1, is SQTIHQWPATLVQPVGSPLSLECTVEGTSNPNLYWYRQAAGRGLQLLFYSVGIGQISSEVPQNLSASRPQDRQFILSSKKLLLSDSGFYLCAWSLTGNTEAFFGQGTRLTVV.

As regards this clone: Other DNA sequences of this sample code for an identical CDR3. This chain uses TRBV7-9 with TRBJ1-4; D is unresolved. The germline V and J ends were trimmed by 1 base and 2 bases, with 5 bases remaining between them. This CDR3 is built from 14 residues. Germline-derived CDR1 and CDR2 are SEHNR and FQNEAQ (reference sequence). The DNA for the CDR3 is TGTGCCAGCAGCTTAGGGCAGACTAATGAAAAACTGTTTTTT. Amino acid sequence: CASSLGQTNEKLFF.

The gene calls are TRBV6-2 or TRBV6-3 and TRBJ1-6; tentatively, D is TRBD1 (5 bases). The CDR3 is 14 amino acids. CDR1 is MNHEY and CDR2 is SVGEGT in the germline V gene. V was trimmed by 2 bases and J by 10 bases, leaving 12 bases between them. The CDR3 DNA sequence: TGTGCCAGCAGTTACCAGGGCCTGGGGTCACCCCTCCACTTT. This encodes CASSYQGLGSPLHF.

The chain combines TRBV15 with TRBJ1-2; D might be TRBD1 (5 bases). V lost 8 bases to trimming and J lost 3 bases, with 13 bases between them. The length of the CDR3 is 13 residues. Germline V gene sequence: CDR1 LNHNV, CDR2 YYDKDF (reference sequence). CDR3 protein: CATRGDWDYGYTF. The DNA for the CDR3 is TGTGCCACCCGCGGGGACTGGGACTATGGCTACACCTTC.